The source of this TCR beta chain is a study of shared clonotypes between healthy human individuals. As for the study in general: Donor composition was a couple of women and a few men, aged 18 to 49. Three plates each covered CD4 naive and memory; CD8 naive two, CD8 memory one.

Per the germline V gene, CDR1 is SEHNR and CDR2 is FQNEAQ (reference sequence). V dropped 3 bases and J dropped 0; count of bases not matched to a gene: 5. The CDR3 loop spans 15 amino acids. Data came from immunoSEQ multiplex PCR; TCRdb stores just in-frame clones and leaves some out. The table includes over a million clones, roughly 96% detected once. Every contributor of samples was a Caucasian grown-up residing in Nashville, Tennessee. Both subsets, CD45RA+ naive and CD45RA-negative memory, were split from the CD4+ cells. The clonotype was recovered from a man aged 25-40 years in good health. Sequenced material: naive CD4+ T cells sorted from blood. The subset here: CD45RA+ positively selected. The chain has TRBV7-9 and TRBJ2-7, with TRBD1 matching 7 bases. CDR3 DNA: TGTGCCAGCAGCTTGCTCAGGGGGATCTCCTACGAGCAGTACTTC. Its protein is CASSLLRGISYEQYF. Combining the CDR3 with reference TRBV7-9 and TRBJ2-7 gives the whole variable domain DTGVSQNPRHKITKRGQNVTFRCDPISEHNRLYWYRQTLGQGPEFLTYFQNEAQLEKSRLLSDRFSAERPKGSFSTLEIQRTEQGDSAMYLCASSLLRGISYEQYFGPGTRLTVT.